Following are 23 T cell receptor beta chains from one sample sequenced in a study of vaccination effects on CD4 cells after COVID-19. The antigens for these receptors are not known. Sequencing was performed with immunoSEQ multiplex PCR; in TCRdb, only in-frame clones are kept and a portion is missing. Among about 79,000 clones listed, roughly 74% were seen once. With the ViraFEST assay, the study expanded antigen-specific CD4+ T cells using viral peptide pools, then sequenced them. Following a roughly 11-day culture, CD4+ T cells were purified. Sequencing used CD4+ T cells from PBMCs cultured with HCoV-229E spike peptides, obtained before COVID-19 vaccination. The receptor source for this set is a human donor who received a COVID-19 vaccine.

The chain employs TRBV18 and TRBJ1-2, with 9 bases identical to TRBD1. J gave up 2 bases and V 3 bases, and 4 bases lay outside the gene matches. Germline V gives CDR1 KGHSH, CDR2 LQKENI. This CDR3 is 15 amino acids long. The CDR3 DNA follows: TGTGCCAGCTCACCCACAGGGGGCGGAAACTATGGCTACACCTTC. This sequence encodes CASSPTGGGNYGYTF.

The J gene is TRBJ2-5, the V gene TRBV5-6; maybe TRBD2 (5 bases). CDR3 length: 15 residues. Per the germline V gene, CDR1 is SGHDT and CDR2 is YYEEEE. Trimming took off 0 bases at V and 3 bases at J, with 12 bases between the two ends. The CDR3 spells CASSLVGWRKETQYF. The DNA for the CDR3 is TGTGCCAGCAGCTTGGTAGGGTGGAGGAAAGAGACCCAGTACTTC. Filled out from reference TRBV5-6 and TRBJ2-5, the complete variable domain reads DAGVTQSPTHLIKTRGQQVTLRCSPKSGHDTVSWYQQALGQGPQFIFQYYEEEERQRGNFPDRFSGHQFPNYSSELNVNALLLGDSALYLCASSLVGWRKETQYFGPGTRLLVL.

The V gene is TRBV20-1, the J gene TRBJ2-5; perhaps TRBD1 as D (5 bases). The V end lost 3 bases, the J end lost 5 bases, and 16 bases lay between the germline ends. This CDR3 region has 14 residues. From germline, CDR1 is DFQATT and CDR2 SNEGSKA (reference sequence). The CDR3 is CSASPSPAGETQYF. The CDR3 DNA sequence: TGCAGTGCTAGTCCGTCTCCCGCAGGGGAGACCCAGTACTTC.

Only one count was recorded for this clone. The chain uses TRBV6-5 and TRBJ1-2; no reliable D call. There are 13 residues in the CDR3. With 6 bases removed from V and 1 base from J, the gap between germline ends came to 9 bases. Germline-derived CDR1 and CDR2 are MNHEY and SVGAGI. CDR3 coding DNA: TGTGCCAGCAGCTTGACGTTTAACTATGGCTACACCTTC. Residues: CASSLTFNYGYTF.

This clone was found a few times. This chain links TRBV18 with TRBJ2-2; D not certain. The CDR3 length is 12 residues. Between the trimmed V and J ends, which lost 3 bases and 2 bases, there was a span of 1 base. Germline assignment: CDR1 KGHSH and CDR2 LQKENI. The CDR3 region is CASSPNTGELFF. CDR3 DNA sequence: TGTGCCAGCTCACCTAACACCGGGGAGCTGTTTTTT.

The genes are TRBV6-5 and TRBJ2-2, with D unclear. The CDR3 spans 14 residues. From germline, CDR1 is MNHEY and CDR2 SVGAGI. Trimming pared 6 bases from V and 6 bases from J, leaving 14 bases between. The CDR3 region has the DNA TGTGCCAGCAGACCGTACAAGGTAGCCGGGGAGCTGTTTTTT. Its protein product is CASRPYKVAGELFF.

CDR3 bases: TGTGCCAGCAGCTTAACGCGCCGGGACACCATATATTTT. Translating it yields CASSLTRRDTIYF. The chain employs TRBV13 and TRBJ1-3; D gene unclear. CDR3 size: 13 residues. Per germline, CDR1 PRHDT and CDR2 FYEKMQ (reference sequence). V lost 2 bases and J lost 8, with 10 bases in between.

The chain joins TRBV7-3 to TRBJ2-1; TRBD1 agrees at 7 bases. Germline values: CDR1 SGHTA, CDR2 FQGTGA. V trimming: 5 bases; J trimming: 9 bases; junction bases outside the gene matches: 22. This CDR3 spans 18 amino acids. The CDR3 sequence: CASSRNTRQGSSVSEQFF. DNA of the CDR3: TGTGCCAGCAGCCGCAACACTCGACAGGGATCATCGGTAAGTGAGCAGTTCTTC. Full variable domain (missing parts from reference TRBV7-3 and TRBJ2-1): GAGVSQTPSNKVTEKGKYVELRCDPISGHTALYWYRQSLGQGPEFLIYFQGTGAADDSGLPNDRFFAVRPEGSVSTLKIQRTERGDSAVYLCASSRNTRQGSSVSEQFFGPGTRLTVL.

The rearrangement joins TRBV15 to TRBJ2-7; D is undetermined. The CDR3 spans 15 residues. Trimming took off 2 bases at V and 4 bases at J, with 15 bases between the two ends. From germline, CDR1 is LNHNV and CDR2 YYDKDF (reference sequence). The CDR3 spells CATSRSPGQEYEQYV. In DNA, the CDR3 is TGTGCCACCAGCAGATCGCCCGGCCAGGAATACGAGCAGTACGTC.

In this sample, this clone turned up a few times. The chain combines TRBV2 with TRBJ2-2; possible D gene TRBD1, 5 bases. V dropped 6 bases and J dropped 5 bases, with 16 bases sitting between them. Germline loops: CDR1 SNHLY, CDR2 FYNNEI. The CDR3 is 15 residues long. The CDR3 is CASRTLDSPTGELFF. CDR3 nucleotide sequence: TGTGCCAGCAGGACCCTAGACAGTCCTACCGGGGAGCTGTTTTTT.

Here the CDR3 reads CASSSSEGTDTQYF. CDR3 bases: TGTGCCAGCAGCTCATCAGAGGGCACAGATACGCAGTATTTT. The rearrangement joins TRBV5-5 to TRBJ2-3; no clear D gene. V was clipped by 3 bases and J by 1 base, with 9 bases between them. Germline V gives CDR1 SGHKS, CDR2 YYEKEE (reference sequence). CDR3 size: 14 residues.

V gene TRBV27 combines with J gene TRBJ1-6, with a possible D match to TRBD1 (6 bases). CDR1 and CDR2 (germline): MNHEY, SMNVEV (reference sequence). V lost 2 bases, J lost 7 bases, and 18 bases lay in between. The CDR3 covers 17 residues. Here the CDR3 reads CASSLDLEGDRNSPLHF. The CDR3 nucleotides read TGTGCCAGCAGTTTAGATTTAGAGGGGGATCGGAATTCACCCCTCCACTTT.

V usage is TRBV27 and J usage is TRBJ2-4, with 7 bases aligning to TRBD1. This CDR3 comprises 13 residues. Trimming at V came to 3 bases and at J to 5 bases, leaving 1 base not matched to a gene. The germline CDR1 and CDR2 sequences are MNHEY and SMNVEV (reference sequence). The DNA of the CDR3 is TGTGCCAGCAGTTTCCAGGGGGAAAACATTCAGTACTTC. Translated, it gives CASSFQGENIQYF.

The chain combines TRBV2 with TRBJ2-3; the D call may be TRBD1 or TRBD2 (5 bases each). The ends were cut back, 2 bases at V and 3 bases at J, with 15 bases in the middle. CDR3 size: 16 residues. Germline lookup yields CDR1 SNHLY and CDR2 FYNNEI. The CDR3 region is CASSEWGTHNTDTQYF. CDR3 nucleotide sequence: TGTGCCAGCAGTGAATGGGGGACCCATAATACAGATACGCAGTATTTT.

The rearrangement uses TRBV3-1 (or the pseudogene TRBV3-2) and TRBJ2-5; TRBD1 matches 8 bases. V gave up 2 bases and J gave up 5 bases; unmatched junction bases: 13. The V gene's germline CDR1 is LGHDT and CDR2 YNNKEL (reference sequence). This CDR3 is 17 amino acids long. CDR3 residues: CASSQITGGIRGETQYF. CDR3 nucleotides: TGTGCCAGCAGCCAAATAACAGGGGGAATAAGGGGGGAGACCCAGTACTTC.

The J gene is TRBJ1-3, the V gene TRBV19; unclear D gene. This CDR3 is built from 12 residues. V lost 7 bases to trimming and J lost 2 bases, with 6 bases between them. The germline V gene encodes CDR1 LNHDA and CDR2 SQIVND (reference sequence). CDR3 amino acids: CASTGAGNTIYF. DNA for the CDR3: TGTGCCAGTACCGGGGCTGGAAACACCATATATTTT.

The rearrangement links TRBV28 to TRBJ1-4; the match to TRBD1 covers 12 bases. V was pared by 5 bases and J by 3 bases, with 10 bases of the junction left unmatched. The CDR3 length is 18 residues. The germline V gene encodes CDR1 MDHEN and CDR2 SYDVKM. Here the CDR3 reads CASSPSGTGGFSNEKLFF. The DNA for the CDR3 is TGTGCCAGCAGTCCATCCGGGACAGGGGGCTTTTCTAATGAAAAACTGTTTTTT.

This chain connects TRBV25-1 to TRBJ2-7; D might be TRBD1 or TRBD2, each matching 5 bases. CDR3 size: 13 residues. V dropped 4 bases and J dropped 6 bases, with 13 bases sitting between them. CDR1 MGHDK and CDR2 SYGVNS come from the germline V gene. The CDR3 bases are TGTGCCAGCAGTGCGGAAAGAGGGGTCGAGCAGTACGTC. It translates to CASSAERGVEQYV.

The rearrangement links TRBV6-6 to TRBJ2-2, with 8 bases lining up with TRBD1. Germline values: CDR1 MNHNY, CDR2 SVGAGI (reference sequence). The CDR3 contains 14 residues. V was clipped by 10 bases and J by 4 bases; unmatched bases: 8. The CDR3, as DNA: TGTGCCACAAGAGGACAGGGTCGCACCGGGGAGCTGTTTTTT. Its translation: CATRGQGRTGELFF.

This chain joins TRBV30 and TRBJ2-3; D possibly matches TRBD1 or TRBD2 (5 bases each). V lost 1 base and J 2 bases, leaving 10 bases between the germline ends. The germline V gene encodes CDR1 GTSNPN and CDR2 SVGIG (reference sequence). CDR3 length: 14 amino acids. CDR3: CAWSGGRDTDTQYF. CDR3 DNA sequence: TGTGCCTGGAGTGGGGGACGGGACACAGATACGCAGTATTTT. Full variable domain (remainder filled in from reference TRBV30 and TRBJ2-3): SQTIHQWPATLVQPVGSPLSLECTVEGTSNPNLYWYRQAAGRGLQLLFYSVGIGQISSEVPQNLSASRPQDRQFILSSKKLLLSDSGFYLCAWSGGRDTDTQYFGPGTRLTVL.

This chain uses TRBV5-8 with TRBJ2-4; 7 bases fit TRBD2. Germline CDR1 reads SGHTS; CDR2 reads YDEGEE. V lost 4 bases and J lost 0; bases outside the gene matches: 16. This CDR3 has 19 residues. CDR3 sequence: CASSKKHSGNILAKNIQYF. As DNA, the CDR3 is TGTGCCAGCAGCAAAAAGCACAGCGGGAACATACTAGCCAAAAACATTCAGTACTTC.

The chain has TRBV6-2 or TRBV6-3 and TRBJ2-2, with 9 bases identical to TRBD1. Trimming took 5 bases from V and 0 from J; bases not matched to a gene: 13. This CDR3 is built from 19 residues. Per germline, CDR1 MNHEY and CDR2 SVGEGT. CDR3 sequence reads: CASSPGQGPRATNTGELFF. In nucleotides, the CDR3 is TGTGCCAGCAGTCCGGGACAGGGCCCACGAGCCACGAACACCGGGGAGCTGTTTTTT.

The rearrangement uses TRBV6-6 and TRBJ1-1; 7 bases line up with TRBD1. This CDR3 has 18 amino acids. CDR1 MNHNY and CDR2 SVGAGI come from the germline V gene (reference sequence). Germline trimming cut 5 bases from V and 4 bases from J; bases unmatched to any gene: 19. CDR3 residues: CASSLRSTPTGRGTEAFF. The CDR3 region has the DNA TGTGCCAGCAGTCTCCGATCAACTCCGACAGGGAGGGGCACTGAAGCTTTCTTT.